These 22 T cell receptor beta chains share one sample of origin, sequenced in a study of blood T cells in healthy people across ages. With a J-beta primer mix and a sample-barcoded 5' primer, a second PCR ran roughly 6 to 11 cycles. TCRdb re-derived calls from the 5' RACE reads in MiXCR, one entry per CDR3 protein. The repertoire holds roughly 1.5 million distinct CDR3 sequences, with 35% to 45% as singletons. The sequenced sample was blood. The receptors derive from a woman aged 18-30 years in good health.

V is TRBV2 and J is TRBJ2-1; 13 positions agree with TRBD2. V was clipped by 5 bases and J by 5 bases; unmatched bases: 12. This CDR3 region has 18 residues. Germline CDR1 and CDR2: SNHLY and FYNNEI. Written as DNA, the CDR3 is TGTGCCAGCAGTAATCTAGGGGGACTAGCGGGAATCCACAATGAGCAGTTCTTC. This gives the protein CASSNLGGLAGIHNEQFF.

This chain connects TRBV4-1 to TRBJ1-5, with D perhaps TRBD1 (6 bases). Trimming pared 1 base from V and 3 bases from J, leaving 10 bases between. Germline V gene data show CDR1 as MGHRA and CDR2 as YSYEKL. The CDR3 runs to 15 residues. CDR3 loop: CASSQVPGDNQPQHF. DNA of the CDR3: TGCGCCAGCAGCCAAGTACCAGGGGACAATCAGCCCCAGCATTTT.

The chain uses TRBV6-2 or TRBV6-3 and TRBJ2-1; D unclear. CDR1 is MNHEY and CDR2 is SVGEGT in the germline V gene. Trimming stripped 3 bases from V and 6 bases from J, with 12 bases between. CDR3 size: 14 residues. The CDR3 DNA is TGTGCCAGCAGTTATGTGCAGGAGCGCAATGAGCAGTTCTTC. It specifies CASSYVQERNEQFF.

This clonotype has a count of ten or more. V and J are TRBV29-1 and TRBJ2-7; D gene uncertain. Germline V gene lookup returns CDR1 SQVTM and CDR2 ANQGSEA. V was cut by 6 bases and J by 6 bases, with 12 bases left in between. The CDR3 runs to 11 residues. CDR3 sequence (DNA): TGCAGCGTCGCTTCCCTCGGCGAGCAGTACTTC. Its translation is CSVASLGEQYF.

This chain links TRBV7-9 with TRBJ2-5; the D call may be TRBD1 or TRBD2 (5 bases each). This CDR3 contains 14 residues. The V end lost 5 bases, the J end lost 11 bases, and 21 bases lay between the germline ends. In germline, CDR1 is SEHNR, CDR2 FQNEAQ (reference sequence). The CDR3 reads CASSPQGGGLEQYF. For the CDR3, the DNA is TGTGCCAGCAGCCCCCAGGGTGGCGGACTGGAGCAGTACTTC.

The V and J genes are TRBV7-2 and TRBJ2-4; the match to TRBD1 covers 9 bases. The J call may be faulty, since TRBJ2-7 better matches the DNA end. The germline V gene encodes CDR1 SGHTA and CDR2 FQGNSA. This CDR3 is 15 amino acids long. In DNA, the CDR3 is TGTGCCAGCAGACCTTTTCCGGGACAGGGCCACGAGCAGTACTTC. Amino acids: CASRPFPGQGHEQYF.

This clonotype showed up many times. This rearrangement joins TRBV6-5 to TRBJ2-1; D remains ambiguous. Trimming removed 1 base at V and 1 base at J, with 5 bases between. The germline V gene has CDR1 MNHEY and CDR2 SVGAGI. The CDR3 length is 14 residues. The CDR3 protein is CASSYLGSYNEQFF. DNA for the CDR3: TGTGCCAGCAGTTACTTGGGGTCCTACAATGAGCAGTTCTTC.

For this clonotype: The junction does not match germline at one end; this may be a read error. This chain links TRBV6-2 or TRBV6-3 with TRBJ2-3, with D uncertain. In germline, CDR1 is MNHEY, CDR2 SVGEGT. CDR3 length equals 15 residues. The CDR3 region is CASSYGQTSTYTQYF. DNA for the CDR3: TGTGCCAGCAGTTACGGGCAGACCAGCACATATACGCAGTATTTT.

This clonotype showed up many times. V gene TRBV4-2 combines with J gene TRBJ1-5; D not resolved. The CDR3 runs 15 residues. Germline loops: CDR1 LGHNA, CDR2 YNFKEQ. The V end was cut by 0 bases, the J end by 3 bases, with 9 bases between. The CDR3: CASSQDSGTNQPQHF. In nucleotides, the CDR3 is TGTGCCAGCAGCCAAGATAGCGGTACCAATCAGCCCCAGCATTTT.

V usage is TRBV27 and J usage is TRBJ1-1, with unresolved D. The CDR3 contains 14 residues. V lost 4 bases, J lost 3 bases, and 12 bases lay in between. Germline assignment: CDR1 MNHEY and CDR2 SMNVEV (reference sequence). The CDR3 bases are TGTGCCAGCAGTTCGGGCTTCCGGTACACTGAAGCTTTCTTT. Protein product: CASSSGFRYTEAFF.

The chain has TRBV13 and TRBJ1-6, with a weak D call TRBD1 (5 bases). The CDR3 has 18 residues. V was cut by 3 bases and J by 0 bases, with 15 bases left in between. Germline loops: CDR1 PRHDT, CDR2 FYEKMQ (reference sequence). The DNA of the CDR3 is TGTGCCAGCAGCTTGGGGGACCGTAGGAGCTCCTATAATTCACCCCTCCACTTT. Its translation: CASSLGDRRSSYNSPLHF.

There are a few counts of this clonotype. V gene TRBV4-2 combines with J gene TRBJ2-7; TRBD1 aligns across 7 bases. The germline V gene encodes CDR1 LGHNA and CDR2 YNFKEQ. V lost 6 bases and J lost 4; bases outside the gene matches: 6. The CDR3 is made up of 13 amino acids. DNA for the CDR3: TGTGCCAGCAGTCAGGGGGATAAATACGAGCAGTACTTC. This translates into CASSQGDKYEQYF.

In its sample, this clonotype was seen a few times. V usage is TRBV7-8 and J usage is TRBJ1-4; perhaps TRBD1 as D (5 bases). V lost 3 bases, J lost 7 bases, and 12 bases lay in between. The CDR3 extends over 14 amino acids. Germline values: CDR1 SGHVS, CDR2 FQNEAQ. CDR3 sequence reads: CASSFQGGSEKLFF. The CDR3 nucleotides read TGTGCCAGCAGCTTCCAGGGTGGGAGTGAAAAACTGTTTTTT. Full variable domain (remainder filled in from reference TRBV7-8 and TRBJ1-4): GAGVSQSPRYKVAKRGQDVALRCDPISGHVSLFWYQQALGQGPEFLTYFQNEAQLDKSGLPSDRFFAERPEGSVSTLKIQRTQQEDSAVYLCASSFQGGSEKLFFGSGTQLSVL.

There are a few counts of this clonotype. The chain employs TRBV3-1 and TRBJ2-1; a possible D gene is TRBD2 (6 bases). Germline V gives CDR1 LGHDT, CDR2 YNNKEL (reference sequence). CDR3 length: 16 amino acids. V lost 4 bases and J 4 bases, leaving 17 bases between the germline ends. The CDR3 nucleotides are TGTGCCAGCAGCCCCAAGAGCGGGCAGTTGTACAATGAGCAGTTCTTC. Translating gives CASSPKSGQLYNEQFF.

A few counts support this clonotype. V and J are TRBV7-9 and TRBJ1-6; 7 nucleotides align to TRBD1. Unmatched junction bases numbered 3, after V lost 2 bases and J lost 8 bases. Germline CDR1 is SEHNR and CDR2 is FQNEAQ (reference sequence). The CDR3 consists of 14 residues. For the CDR3, the DNA is TGTGCCAGCAGCTTAAGACAGGGTCATTCACCCCTCCACTTT. Protein product: CASSLRQGHSPLHF.

This chain uses TRBV11-2 with TRBJ2-1; D possibly corresponds to TRBD2 (5 bases). The CDR3 runs to 13 residues. The V end lost 5 bases, the J end lost 15 bases, and 20 bases lay between the germline ends. Germline V CDR1 and CDR2: SGHAT, FQNNGV. This CDR3 is CASSLTLEDPGFF. DNA for the CDR3: TGTGCCAGCAGCCTCACACTAGAAGATCCTGGGTTCTTC.

The CDR3 loop reads CAIQQGHLQETQYF. CDR3 DNA sequence: TGTGCCATCCAGCAGGGACACCTCCAAGAGACCCAGTACTTC. The V and J genes are TRBV6-2 or TRBV6-3 and TRBJ2-5; possibly TRBD1 for D (6 bases). V gave up 10 bases and J gave up 1 base, with 16 bases separating them. Germline values: CDR1 MNHEY, CDR2 SVGEGT. The length of the CDR3 is 14 residues.

The rearrangement joins TRBV12-3 or TRBV12-4 to TRBJ2-4; possibly TRBD1 or TRBD2 for D (5 bases each). The DNA end is more similar to TRBJ2-7, so the J call may be wrong. The CDR3 has 19 amino acids. The CDR3 region is CASSPSWTPGKPLTYEQYF. In nucleotides, the CDR3 is TGTGCCAGCAGTCCGTCCTGGACTCCAGGGAAGCCCCTCACCTACGAGCAGTACTTC.

The V and J genes are TRBV4-3 and TRBJ2-7, with D possibly TRBD1 on 6 matching bases. Trimming left V 0 bases short and J 5 bases short, with 8 bases between. Germline loops: CDR1 LGHNA, CDR2 YSLEER. The CDR3 runs to 13 residues. The CDR3 here is CASSQDRGHEQYF. CDR3 nucleotide sequence: TGCGCCAGCAGCCAAGACAGGGGCCACGAGCAGTACTTC.

This clonotype was counted between two and nine times. The V gene is TRBV7-2, the J gene TRBJ2-4, with D perhaps TRBD2 (6 bases). Trimming pared 6 bases from V and 8 bases from J, leaving 17 bases between. CDR1 SGHTA and CDR2 FQGNSA come from the germline V gene. This CDR3 contains 14 residues. The CDR3 nucleotides are TGTGCCAGCAGTGTAGGTCGGGGGTCGGACATTCAGTACTTC. It yields the protein CASSVGRGSDIQYF.

The V gene is TRBV7-2, the J gene TRBJ2-1; 12 bases are a match to TRBD2. In germline, CDR1 is SGHTA, CDR2 FQGNSA. With 5 bases clipped from V and 5 bases from J, the junction kept 13 bases outside the gene matches. This CDR3 contains 18 residues. The CDR3 here is CASSARMTSGSKDNEQFF. The CDR3 DNA follows: TGTGCCAGCAGCGCCCGGATGACTAGCGGGAGTAAAGACAATGAGCAGTTCTTC.

This rearrangement joins TRBV4-3 to TRBJ2-5; D is unclear. The end of the DNA is better explained by TRBJ2-7, so the J call may be wrong. The germline gives CDR1 LGHNA, CDR2 YSLEER. The length of the CDR3 is 13 residues. The CDR3 sequence: CASSQDSDYEQYF. The CDR3 DNA reads as TGCGCCAGCAGCCAAGACTCGGACTACGAGCAGTACTTC.